The next 26 T cell receptor beta chains were all read from a single sample in a study of breast tumors, draining lymph nodes, adjacent tissues. Samples came from axillary lymph nodes draining the breast cancer. Via MiXCR, TCRdb re-called the multiplex PCR reads, giving one row per CDR3 protein. The sample lists over 100,000 distinct CDR3 sequences; under 25% were seen once. The sequenced sample consisted of axillary lymph node tissue. Receptor source: a female donor with breast cancer. Some clones in this sample may be carry-over from other donors' samples.

This clonotype was detected many times. The chain uses TRBV10-2 and TRBJ2-7, with a tentative D call TRBD2 (6 bases). Trimming removed 4 bases at V and 3 bases at J, with 13 bases between. This CDR3 spans 14 amino acids. Germline V gene lookup returns CDR1 WSHSY and CDR2 SAAADI. CDR3 region: CASSGGTGLYEQYF. CDR3 coding DNA: TGCGCCAGCAGTGGGGGGACGGGACTCTACGAGCAGTACTTC.

This rearrangement joins TRBV3-1 to TRBJ1-3; D gene ambiguous. Germline lookup yields CDR1 LGHDT and CDR2 YNNKEL (reference sequence). The CDR3 consists of 15 residues. V was shortened by 2 bases and J by 0 bases, with 8 bases between the two germline ends. CDR3 sequence: CASSQSWASGNTIYF. The CDR3 DNA reads as TGTGCCAGCAGCCAAAGTTGGGCCTCTGGAAACACCATATATTTT.

This clonotype appeared many times. CDR3 sequence: CASRSPGAGDYEQYF. The CDR3 DNA reads TGTGCCAGCAGATCGCCGGGGGCCGGCGACTACGAGCAGTACTTC. The J gene is TRBJ2-7, the V gene TRBV6-1, with D perhaps given as TRBD1 or TRBD2 (6 bases each). The CDR3 totals 15 residues. Per the germline V gene, CDR1 is MNHNS and CDR2 is SASEGT. V lost 6 bases, J lost 3 bases, and 18 bases lay in between.

This clonotype has only one observation. This could be a read error, since a much larger clone is one nucleotide away. The genes are TRBV5-1 and TRBJ2-1, with no clear D. This CDR3 is 12 amino acids long. Germline CDR1 and CDR2: SGHRS and YFSETQ. The chain's CDR3 is CASGLQYNEQFF. CDR3 sequence (DNA): TGCGCCAGCGGCTTGCAATACAATGAGCAGTTCTTC.

This clonotype appeared a few times. The rearrangement links TRBV28 to TRBJ2-1, with 8 bases lining up with TRBD1. Unmatched junction bases numbered 9, after V lost 6 bases and J lost 11 bases. Germline V lookup: CDR1 MDHEN, CDR2 SYDVKM. The CDR3 extends over 13 amino acids. The CDR3, as DNA: TGTGCCAGCAGCAATGAAGGGACAGGCCAGCAGTTCTTC. This sequence encodes CASSNEGTGQQFF.

This clonotype was seen ten or more times. The V call is TRBV12-3 or TRBV12-4, the J call TRBJ2-1; 13 nucleotides match TRBD2. V shed 6 bases, J shed 7 bases, and the junction held 6 bases outside the gene matches. This CDR3 region has 15 residues. CDR3 bases: TGTGCCAGCAGATGGACTAGCGGGAGCGTTAATGAGCAGTTCTTC. This gives the protein CASRWTSGSVNEQFF.

This clonotype showed up many times. This chain links TRBV7-3 with TRBJ2-7, with D possibly being TRBD2 (5 bases). V shed 5 bases and J shed 2 bases, with 10 bases lying between them. Germline CDR1 reads SGHTA; CDR2 reads FQGTGA. The CDR3 is 13 amino acids. This CDR3 is CASSLDFTYEQYF. The CDR3 DNA follows: TGTGCCAGCAGCCTGGACTTCACCTACGAGCAGTACTTC.

In this sample, this clonotype turned up many times. The chain joins TRBV29-1 to TRBJ2-3; D may be TRBD2 (5 bases). Germline loops: CDR1 SQVTM, CDR2 ANQGSEA. The CDR3 is 14 residues long. The V and J ends lost 4 bases and 4 bases respectively, with 15 bases between them. The CDR3 region is CSVVELENADTQYF. CDR3 bases: TGCAGCGTTGTCGAACTAGAAAACGCAGATACGCAGTATTTT.

Comments on this clonotype: Being one base from a much bigger clone, this may be a read error. The chain employs TRBV6-2 or TRBV6-3 and TRBJ2-7; tentatively, D is TRBD1 or TRBD2 (5 bases each). The length of the CDR3 is 14 residues. CDR1 is MNHEY and CDR2 is SVGEGT in the germline V gene. The DNA of the CDR3 is TGTGCCGGCAGTTACTTGAGGGGATCCTACGAGCAGTACTTC. Translation gives CAGSYLRGSYEQYF.

Many counts were recorded for this clonotype. The chain recombines TRBV12-3 or TRBV12-4 with TRBJ2-5, with 8 bases that match TRBD1. The CDR3 runs to 14 residues. V shed 7 bases, J shed 5 bases, and the junction held 9 bases outside the gene matches. CDR3 loop: CASNPTGVGETQYF. CDR3 sequence (DNA): TGTGCCAGCAATCCGACAGGGGTCGGGGAGACCCAGTACTTC.

This clonotype has at least ten counts. The chain uses TRBV7-8 and TRBJ2-7; D is undetermined. This CDR3 spans 14 amino acids. The germline CDR1 and CDR2 sequences are SGHVS and FQNEAQ. V was shortened by 2 bases and J by 2 bases, with 10 bases between the two germline ends. CDR3 loop: CASSLSRSTYEQYF. As DNA, the CDR3 is TGTGCCAGCAGCTTAAGCCGGTCCACCTACGAGCAGTACTTC.

This clonotype was seen many times. This chain connects TRBV20-1 to TRBJ2-1, with 13 bases that match TRBD2. V shed 4 bases and J 5 bases; nucleotides not matched to a gene: 5. There are 15 residues in the CDR3. The germline gives CDR1 DFQATT, CDR2 SNEGSKA (reference sequence). The CDR3 reads CSANPGTSGNNEQFF. CDR3 bases: TGCAGTGCTAACCCGGGGACTAGCGGGAACAATGAGCAGTTCTTC.

The sample holds many counts of this clonotype. The V call is TRBV5-5, the J call TRBJ2-7; TRBD1 matches 9 bases. The trim removed 3 bases at V and 3 bases at J, leaving 7 bases unmatched. The germline gives CDR1 SGHKS, CDR2 YYEKEE (reference sequence). The CDR3 runs 15 residues. In nucleotides, the CDR3 is TGTGCCAGCAGCTGGGGGACAGGGTATCGCTACGAGCAGTACTTC. It yields the protein CASSWGTGYRYEQYF.

The V and J genes are TRBV28 and TRBJ1-2; D is unclear. CDR1 and CDR2 (germline): MDHEN, SYDVKM. V lost 8 bases, J lost 7 bases, and 11 bases lay in between. The CDR3 is 11 residues long. CDR3 loop: CASRGNGGYTF. The DNA for the CDR3 is TGTGCCAGCCGGGGAAATGGTGGCTACACCTTC.

J is TRBJ2-3 and V is TRBV24-1; 8 bases are shared with TRBD1. CDR1 KGHDR and CDR2 SFDVKD come from the germline V gene. V lost 8 bases to trimming and J lost 3 bases; unmatched junction nucleotides: 6. There are 14 residues in the CDR3. The CDR3 DNA reads TGTGCCACCAAAGGACAGGGTCTAACAGATACGCAGTATTTT. It codes for CATKGQGLTDTQYF.

With respect to this clonotype: At one end the junction does not follow the germline gene, possibly because of a read error. This chain uses TRBV6-5 with TRBJ1-3; TRBD1 matches at 8 bases. The CDR3 is made up of 14 amino acids. Germline loops: CDR1 MNHEY, CDR2 SVGAGI. CDR3 sequence (DNA): TGTGCCAGCAGTAGACAGGGGCTTGGAAACACCATATATTTC. Protein product: CASSRQGLGNTIYF.

In this sample, this clonotype turned up many times. The chain couples TRBV7-3 to TRBJ1-2; D uncertain. Germline V gene sequence: CDR1 SGHTA, CDR2 FQGTGA. V shed 2 bases and J shed 2 bases, with 6 bases lying between them. The CDR3 spans 13 residues. For the CDR3, the DNA is TGTGCCAGCAGCTTATACCCAAACTATGGCTACACCTTC. Its protein product is CASSLYPNYGYTF.

This clonotype was recorded at least ten times. The J gene is TRBJ2-1, the V gene TRBV20-1; D remains ambiguous. The CDR3 is made up of 12 amino acids. Germline values: CDR1 DFQATT, CDR2 SNEGSKA (reference sequence). V was cut by 3 bases and J by 5 bases, with 8 bases left in between. In DNA form, the CDR3 reads TGCAGTGCTAGTTCCGCCGACAATGAGCAGTTCTTC. It yields the protein CSASSADNEQFF.

This clonotype came up many times. The CDR3, as DNA: TGTGCCAGCAGTGAAGTTTTGAATACGCAGTATTTT. It specifies CASSEVLNTQYF. The chain joins TRBV2 to TRBJ2-3; D ambiguous. Germline assignment: CDR1 SNHLY and CDR2 FYNNEI. The CDR3 loop spans 12 amino acids. The V end was cut by 1 base, the J end by 7 bases, with 6 bases between.

This clonotype was observed at least ten times. The chain uses TRBV3-1 and TRBJ1-6, with 9 bases aligning to TRBD1. In germline, CDR1 is LGHDT, CDR2 YNNKEL (reference sequence). With V trimmed by 3 bases and J by 10 bases, 4 bases remained unmatched. The CDR3 runs to 14 residues. CDR3: CASSHRTGESPLHF. In nucleotides, the CDR3 is TGTGCCAGCAGCCACAGGACAGGGGAGTCACCCCTCCACTTT.

Turning to this clonotype: A much larger clone sits a single nucleotide away, making a read error possible. The J gene is TRBJ2-3, the V gene TRBV10-3; weak D call: TRBD1 (6 bases). The end of the DNA aligns better with TRBJ1-5, so the J call may be wrong. The CDR3 is 12 residues long. Germline V gene sequence: CDR1 ENHRY, CDR2 SYGVKD. This CDR3 reads CAISKDSYTQHF. CDR3 in DNA: TGTGCCATCAGTAAGGACAGTTATACGCAGCATTTT.

This clonotype was counted between two and nine times. This CDR3 reads CASSGGLMEPQHF. The CDR3 nucleotides are TGTGCCAGTAGTGGGGGGCTAATGGAGCCCCAGCATTTT. The gene calls are TRBV19 and TRBJ1-5, with D perhaps matching TRBD1 (6 bases). Germline values: CDR1 LNHDA, CDR2 SQIVND (reference sequence). The germline V and J ends were trimmed by 5 bases and 8 bases, with 13 bases remaining between them. CDR3 size: 13 residues.

V gene TRBV6-5 combines with J gene TRBJ2-4; 7 nucleotides line up with TRBD2. Trimming at V came to 5 bases and at J to 6 bases, leaving 7 bases not matched to a gene. Germline V gives CDR1 MNHEY, CDR2 SVGAGI. CDR3 length equals 14 residues. CDR3 region: CASSKPGGGNIQYF. CDR3 nucleotides: TGTGCCAGCAGTAAACCGGGAGGCGGAAACATTCAGTACTTC.

This clonotype has at least ten counts. The chain uses TRBV10-3 and TRBJ1-5; maybe TRBD1 (5 bases). CDR1 and CDR2 (germline): ENHRY, SYGVKD. The CDR3 totals 12 residues. V shed 2 bases and J shed 6 bases, with 5 bases lying between them. CDR3 sequence reads: CAISEGGQPQHF. In DNA form, the CDR3 reads TGTGCCATCAGTGAGGGGGGTCAGCCCCAGCATTTT.

This clonotype was observed at least ten times. The genes are TRBV4-1 and TRBJ2-7, with 14 bases aligning to TRBD2. The germline gives CDR1 MGHRA, CDR2 YSYEKL. This CDR3 comprises 18 residues. V lost 1 base to trimming and J lost 4 bases; unmatched junction nucleotides: 9. The CDR3 reads CASSQGSGLAGDLYEQYF. Here the CDR3 DNA reads TGCGCCAGCAGCCAAGGTTCGGGACTAGCGGGAGATCTATACGAGCAGTACTTC.

At least ten counts were recorded for this clonotype. The rearrangement links TRBV14 to TRBJ2-5; D might be TRBD2 (6 bases). Germline loops: CDR1 SGHDN, CDR2 FVKESK. V was trimmed by 5 bases and J by 1 base, leaving 14 bases between them. This CDR3 contains 15 residues. For the CDR3, the DNA is TGTGCCAGCAGCTATAAATTGGGAGGCCAAGAGACCCAGTACTTC. It encodes CASSYKLGGQETQYF.